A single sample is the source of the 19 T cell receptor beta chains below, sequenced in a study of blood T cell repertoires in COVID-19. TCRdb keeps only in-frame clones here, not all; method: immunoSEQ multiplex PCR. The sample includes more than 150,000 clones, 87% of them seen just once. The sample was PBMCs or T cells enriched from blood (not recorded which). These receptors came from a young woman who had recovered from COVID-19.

The CDR3 sequence: CASSLDRGGSYEQYF. The DNA for the CDR3 is TGTGCCAGCAGTCTCGACAGGGGAGGCTCCTACGAGCAGTACTTC. The chain joins TRBV6-2 or TRBV6-3 to TRBJ2-7; 8 bases align to TRBD1. The germline CDR1 and CDR2 sequences are MNHEY and SVGEGT. V shed 5 bases and J 0 bases; nucleotides not matched to a gene: 6. This CDR3 is 15 amino acids long.

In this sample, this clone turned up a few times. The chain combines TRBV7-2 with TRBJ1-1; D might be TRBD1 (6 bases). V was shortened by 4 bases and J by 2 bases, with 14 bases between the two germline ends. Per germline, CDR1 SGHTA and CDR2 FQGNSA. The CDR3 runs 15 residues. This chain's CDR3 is CASSSGDWRNTEAFF. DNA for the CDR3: TGTGCCAGCAGCTCAGGGGATTGGAGAAACACTGAAGCTTTCTTT.

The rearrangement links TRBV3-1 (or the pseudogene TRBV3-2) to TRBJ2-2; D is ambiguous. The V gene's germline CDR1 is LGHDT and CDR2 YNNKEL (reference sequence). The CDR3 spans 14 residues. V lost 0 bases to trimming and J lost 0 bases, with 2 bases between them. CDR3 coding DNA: TGTGCCAGCAGCCAAGACACGAACACCGGGGAGCTGTTTTTT. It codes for CASSQDTNTGELFF.

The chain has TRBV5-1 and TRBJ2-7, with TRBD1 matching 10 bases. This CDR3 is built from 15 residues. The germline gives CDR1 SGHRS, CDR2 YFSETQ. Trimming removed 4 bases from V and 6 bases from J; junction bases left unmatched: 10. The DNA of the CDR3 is TGCGCCAGCAGCGCACGGACAGGGGGGAGTGGCGAGCAGTACTTC. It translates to CASSARTGGSGEQYF.

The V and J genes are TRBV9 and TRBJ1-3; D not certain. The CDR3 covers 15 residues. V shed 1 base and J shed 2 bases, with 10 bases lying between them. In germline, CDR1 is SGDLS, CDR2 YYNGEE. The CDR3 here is CASSVISEPGNTIYF. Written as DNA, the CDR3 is TGTGCCAGCAGCGTAATCAGTGAACCTGGAAACACCATATATTTT.

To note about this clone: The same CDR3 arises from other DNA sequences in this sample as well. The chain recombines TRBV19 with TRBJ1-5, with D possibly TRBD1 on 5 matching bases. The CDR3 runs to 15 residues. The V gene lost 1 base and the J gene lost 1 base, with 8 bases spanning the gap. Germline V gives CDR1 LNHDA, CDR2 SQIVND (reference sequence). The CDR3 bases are TGTGCCAGTAGTATAGGCGGGGGAAGCAATCAGCCCCAGCATTTT. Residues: CASSIGGGSNQPQHF.

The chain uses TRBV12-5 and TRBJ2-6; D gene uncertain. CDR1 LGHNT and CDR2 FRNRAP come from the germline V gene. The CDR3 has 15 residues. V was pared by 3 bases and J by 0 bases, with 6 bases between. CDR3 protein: CASGFSFSGANVLTF. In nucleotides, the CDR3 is TGTGCTAGTGGTTTCTCCTTCTCTGGGGCCAACGTCCTGACTTTC.

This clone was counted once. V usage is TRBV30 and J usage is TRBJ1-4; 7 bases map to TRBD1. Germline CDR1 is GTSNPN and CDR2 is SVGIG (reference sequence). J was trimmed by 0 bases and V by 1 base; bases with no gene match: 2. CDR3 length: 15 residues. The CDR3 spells CAWSGQGATNEKLFF. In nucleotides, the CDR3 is TGTGCCTGGAGTGGCCAGGGGGCAACTAATGAAAAACTGTTTTTT. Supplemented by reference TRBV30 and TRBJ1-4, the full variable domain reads SQTIHQWPATLVQPVGSPLSLECTVEGTSNPNLYWYRQAAGRGLQLLFYSVGIGQISSEVPQNLSASRPQDRQFILSSKKLLLSDSGFYLCAWSGQGATNEKLFFGSGTQLSVL.

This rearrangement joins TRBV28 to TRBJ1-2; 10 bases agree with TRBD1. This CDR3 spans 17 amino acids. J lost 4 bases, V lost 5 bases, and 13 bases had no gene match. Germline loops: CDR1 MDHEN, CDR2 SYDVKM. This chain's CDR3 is CASSAVGRDRGAYGYTF. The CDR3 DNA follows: TGTGCCAGCAGTGCTGTAGGTAGGGACAGGGGCGCCTATGGCTACACCTTC.

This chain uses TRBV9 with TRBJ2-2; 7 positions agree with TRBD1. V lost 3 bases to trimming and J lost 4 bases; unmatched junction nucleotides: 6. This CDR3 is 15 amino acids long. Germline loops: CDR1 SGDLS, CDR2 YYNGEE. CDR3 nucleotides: TGTGCCAGCAGCGGGACAGGCGGAGGCACCGGGGAGCTGTTTTTT. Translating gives CASSGTGGGTGELFF.

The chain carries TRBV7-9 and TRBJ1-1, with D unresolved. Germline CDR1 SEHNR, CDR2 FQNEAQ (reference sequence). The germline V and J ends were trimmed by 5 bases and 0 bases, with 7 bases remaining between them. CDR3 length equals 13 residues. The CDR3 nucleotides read TGTGCCAGCAGCCCAATCATGAACACTGAAGCTTTCTTT. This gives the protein CASSPIMNTEAFF.

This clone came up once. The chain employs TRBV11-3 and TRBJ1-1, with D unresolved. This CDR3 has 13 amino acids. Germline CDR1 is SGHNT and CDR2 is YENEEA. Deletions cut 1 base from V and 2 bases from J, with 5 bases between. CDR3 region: CASSLGANTEAFF. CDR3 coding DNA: TGTGCCAGCAGCTTAGGGGCTAACACTGAAGCTTTCTTT.

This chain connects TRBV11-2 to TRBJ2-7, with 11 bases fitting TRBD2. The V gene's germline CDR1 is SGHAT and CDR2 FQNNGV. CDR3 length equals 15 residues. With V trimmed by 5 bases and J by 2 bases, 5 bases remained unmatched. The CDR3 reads CASSPLAGATYEQYF. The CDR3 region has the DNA TGTGCCAGCAGCCCACTAGCGGGGGCTACCTACGAGCAGTACTTC.

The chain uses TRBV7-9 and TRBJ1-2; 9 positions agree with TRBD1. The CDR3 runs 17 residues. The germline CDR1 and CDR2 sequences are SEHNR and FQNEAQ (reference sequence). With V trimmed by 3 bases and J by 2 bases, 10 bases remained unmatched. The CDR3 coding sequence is TGTGCCAGCAGCTTTCCAAAATCGGGACAGGGAAACTATGGCTACACCTTC. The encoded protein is CASSFPKSGQGNYGYTF. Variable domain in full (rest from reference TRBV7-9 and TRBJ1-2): DTGVSQNPRHKITKRGQNVTFRCDPISEHNRLYWYRQTLGQGPEFLTYFQNEAQLEKSRLLSDRFSAERPKGSFSTLEIQRTEQGDSAMYLCASSFPKSGQGNYGYTFGSGTRLTVV.

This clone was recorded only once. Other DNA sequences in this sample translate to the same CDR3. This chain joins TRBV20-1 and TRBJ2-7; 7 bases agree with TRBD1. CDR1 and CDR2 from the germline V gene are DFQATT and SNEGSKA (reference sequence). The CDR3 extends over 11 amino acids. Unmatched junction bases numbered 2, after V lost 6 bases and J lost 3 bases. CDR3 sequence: CSARQGYEQYF. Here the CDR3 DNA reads TGCAGTGCGCGACAGGGCTACGAGCAGTACTTC.

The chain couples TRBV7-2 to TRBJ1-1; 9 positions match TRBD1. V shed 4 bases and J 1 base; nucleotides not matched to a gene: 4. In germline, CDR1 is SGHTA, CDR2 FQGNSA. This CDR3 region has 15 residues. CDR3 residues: CASSYRQGENTEAFF. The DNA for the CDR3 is TGTGCCAGCAGCTATCGACAGGGGGAGAACACTGAAGCTTTCTTT.

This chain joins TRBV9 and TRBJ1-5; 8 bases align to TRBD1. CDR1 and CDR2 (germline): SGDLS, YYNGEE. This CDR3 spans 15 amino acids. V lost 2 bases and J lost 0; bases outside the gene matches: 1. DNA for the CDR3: TGTGCCAGCAGCGTGACAGGGGCTAGCAATCAGCCCCAGCATTTT. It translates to CASSVTGASNQPQHF.

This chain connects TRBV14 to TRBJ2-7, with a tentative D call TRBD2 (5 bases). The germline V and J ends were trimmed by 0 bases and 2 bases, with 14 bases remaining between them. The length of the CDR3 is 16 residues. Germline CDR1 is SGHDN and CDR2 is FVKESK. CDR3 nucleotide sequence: TGTGCCAGCAGCCAAGATCGAGGGTTGTCGGCCTACGAGCAGTACTTC. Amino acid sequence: CASSQDRGLSAYEQYF.

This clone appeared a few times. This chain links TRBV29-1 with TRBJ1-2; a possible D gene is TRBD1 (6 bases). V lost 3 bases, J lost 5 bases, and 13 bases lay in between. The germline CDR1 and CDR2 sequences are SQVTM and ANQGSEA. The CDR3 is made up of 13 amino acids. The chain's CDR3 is CSVEGGGPYGYTF. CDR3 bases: TGCAGCGTTGAGGGCGGGGGGCCGTATGGCTACACCTTC.